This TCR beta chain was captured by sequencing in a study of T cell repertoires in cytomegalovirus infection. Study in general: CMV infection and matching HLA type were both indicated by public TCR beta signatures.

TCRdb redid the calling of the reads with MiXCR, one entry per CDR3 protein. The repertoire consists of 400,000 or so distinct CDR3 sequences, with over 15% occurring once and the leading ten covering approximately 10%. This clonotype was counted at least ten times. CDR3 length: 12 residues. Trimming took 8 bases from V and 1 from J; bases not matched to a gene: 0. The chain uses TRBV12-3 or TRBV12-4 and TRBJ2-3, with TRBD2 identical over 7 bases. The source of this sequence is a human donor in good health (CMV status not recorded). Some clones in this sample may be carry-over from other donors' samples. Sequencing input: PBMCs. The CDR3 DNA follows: TGTGCCAGCGCGGGGGGCACAGATACGCAGTATTTT. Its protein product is CASAGGTDTQYF.